Sequencing of this T cell receptor (beta chain) was carried out in a study of blood T cell repertoires in COVID-19. Across the study: The United States, Italy and Spain provided the acute and convalescent COVID-19 samples.

This clone has a handful of counts. The authors' processing: By means of reference gene primer amplification, nucleated cell counts were estimated. Repertoires were generated with immunoSEQ multiplex PCR, while TCRdb's copy carries only in-frame clones and drops some. V and J calls and clone size are copied from that table; D and trimming were computed from the DNA. The data contain under 350,000 clones, roughly 90% of them seen just once; the ten biggest clones take up about 5%. The TCR comes from a man aged 40-55 years with acute or convalescent COVID-19. The sequenced material came from peripheral blood.

The CDR3 region is CASGLGLDRGNRGYTF. CDR3 DNA sequence: TGTGCTAGTGGTTTGGGACTGGACAGGGGAAATCGTGGCTACACCTTC. V usage is TRBV12-5 and J usage is TRBJ1-2; TRBD1 matches 9 bases. Losses at the gene ends were 1 base for V and 7 bases for J; bases not matched to a gene: 10. This CDR3 comprises 16 residues. The germline V gene has CDR1 LGHNT and CDR2 FRNRAP.